This T cell receptor beta chain was captured by sequencing in a study of cytomegalovirus exposure and HLA in healthy donors (dated by TCRdb to about 2017). Regarding the research as a whole: In an earlier analysis of under 600 of the donors, under 300 Gb of sequence data and about 110 million unique TCR beta sequences from about 180 million T cells were reported. Among under 450 genotyped donors of the cohort, an average of approximately 240,000 unique TCR beta nucleotide sequences were sequenced per donor, roughly a sixth of them non-productive. All discovery cohort repertoires had been generated using a single sequencing platform. Class I and class II HLA loci were covered by the typing at four-digit resolution. In the later analysis, no new phenotypic data were used to find candidate immune exposures; instead, reliance was placed on TCR beta sequences and their occurrence across donors. Donor age, sex, ethnicity and CMV serostatus were compiled alongside the repertoire data. Of the roughly 390 genotyped donors, roughly 85% fell in the genetic ancestry cluster associated with self-reported Caucasian donors. An earlier analysis of around 580 of the donors used high-throughput TCR beta sequencing to judge whether each TCR beta V gene segment behaved as functional or pseudogenic. The number of typed donors differed by locus: about 620-630 for A, B, C, DRB1 and DQB1; roughly 510 for DQA1; some 610 for DPA1; and about 450 for DPB1. To study patterns of TCR occurrence, a later analysis re-analyzed previously published TCR beta repertoires from 550 to 800 donors and added high-resolution HLA genotyping. An early release that covered 640 HLA-typed donors contained 300 to 350 gigabases of sequencing data and 75 million to 100 million unique TCR sequences. Along with the approximately 700-subject first cohort, a separate validation cohort of over 90 different subjects was used. The study aimed to test whether cataloging public T cell receptors could reveal signatures of past pathogen exposure. The study combined high-throughput TCR immunosequencing, statistical association of individual TCRs with disease status, and machine learning to predict cytomegalovirus infection status. A later genetic analysis used genome-wide SNP genotypes for about 60% of the 666 donors, treating that subset as a discovery cohort. Roughly 5 DR-DQ haplotypes were handled as single units for association and clustering because linkage in the cohort was strong. Using immunosequencing, the study profiled T cell repertoires from some 670 subjects and related those repertoires to cytomegalovirus serostatus. General conclusions and limits of the study: Some 16 rarely observed V segments, including chromosome 9 orphons, were excluded from the earlier analysis of several hundred of the donors because counts were too low. In a later analysis, more than 15,000 TCR beta sequences were associated with specific HLA alleles at a false discovery rate of 0.05. CMV serostatus was the only immune exposure information available for the cohort. The classifier was reported to diagnose cytomegalovirus status with high specificity and sensitivity in both the original cohort and the validation cohort. In vitro tests confirmed that three of the cytomegalovirus-associated TCR beta chains recognize cytomegalovirus antigens. Because some donors lacked HLA typing at each locus, the association tests relied only on the typed subset. The sequencing pipeline was judged likely to have produced a cluster of highly shared sequence variants as a technical artifact. In a later analysis, most CMV-associated TCR beta chains were found to appear HLA-restricted, with HLA associations seemingly driven largely by CMV exposure. A later analysis found that TCR association rates varied across HLA loci, with DRB1 alleles showing the most associated TCRs and HLA-C alleles the fewest. Sequencing depth was assumed to be roughly uniform across donors in the presence/absence analyses, though that assumption may not hold. When HLA alleles, especially DR and DQ, strongly co-occurred, attributing TCR associations to individual alleles was difficult. The authors suggested that the approach could potentially be extended to other disease states and immunological phenotypes. Most TCR sequences were seen in very few donors, while some public TCRs were found in many individuals. In a later genetic analysis, fewer N-insertions in productive TCRs were reported among donors in an Asian-associated ancestry cluster than the approximately 710-donor mean. This cohort had only TCR beta chains sequenced, and the lack of alpha or paired-chain data limited which features could be detected. A later analysis reported that several top co-occurrence clusters appeared linked to parvovirus B19, influenza, CMV and Epstein-Barr virus. V-gene and J-gene trimming of TCR beta chains was associated with a missense DCLRE1C variant in a later genetic analysis, and the association was replicated in an independent cohort. The study gave a list of 150 to 200 TCR beta chains associated with cytomegalovirus. Broadly in line with IMGT annotations, most TCR beta V segments showed up in productive rearrangements about 90% or about 30% of the time in an earlier analysis of roughly 590 of the donors. Linkage disequilibrium might explain the correlated functional status among segregating V segments, but an unknown experimental factor could not be ruled out. A further reported finding was that TCR beta sequences accurately predicted the HLA-A and HLA-B alleles for most subjects in the first cohort. In a later analysis, HLA-associated TCR beta chains showed more clonal expansion and lower generation probabilities than non-associated chains that were equally common.

The cohort comprised approximately 700 healthy bone marrow donors. At the time of sampling, every cohort member was nominally healthy, though immune exposures that went unrecorded were likely present. The donor tested CMV seropositive, placing the donor among the 290 or so seropositive members of the cohort. Every donor gave a peripheral blood sample, and the peripheral blood mononuclear cells from that sample were used for TCR beta sequencing. The Qiagen DNeasy Blood Extraction Kit was used to extract genomic DNA from the blood cell samples. Regarding this clone: This receptor's antigen is unknown. Base qualities are missing; no much larger clone stands one base away.

The library relied on the immunoSEQ multiplex PCR assay. A mixture of 60 forward primers for TCR Vbeta segments and 13 reverse primers for TCR Jbeta segments was used in the multiplex PCR. The CDR3 region of rearranged TCR beta genes was amplified from genomic DNA with a multiplex PCR assay. Amplified TCR beta libraries were sequenced as 87-base-pair reads on the Illumina HiSeq System. The original pipeline was this. In a later analysis, tens of millions of unique TCR beta chains were counted across the 500 to 850 repertoires, and roughly 11 million of these chains were shared by at least two donors. A nearest-neighbor algorithm error-corrected the raw reads and collapsed the reads into unique sequences, merging closely related sequences to remove PCR and sequencing errors. V, D and J gene segments were assigned by aligning CDR3 sequences to IMGT reference sequences. For a sequence to be retained, a match of at least six nucleotides to both a V gene segment and a J gene segment was required. A rearrangement was called productive if the CDR3 had no stop codons and remained in frame with V and J, and every other rearrangement was called non-productive. Following IMGT convention, CDR3 was defined as the stretch from the second conserved V-encoded cysteine up to the conserved J-encoded phenylalanine. The earlier analysis of 500 to 650 of the donors excluded any sequence lacking an unambiguous match to a single V gene segment. In an earlier analysis of roughly 500 of the donors, V segments were called functional above 56.7% productive rearrangements and were called segregating when the between-donor standard deviation exceeded 5%. To diagnose cytomegalovirus status from the catalog of TCR beta chain sequences, a statistical classification framework was built. V and J gene assignment, in a later analysis, came from comparing TCR nucleotide sequences with IMGT/GENE-DB human TR gene sequences. A later analysis assigned CDR3 sequences and most-parsimonious VDJ recombination scenarios with the TCRdist pipeline. In a later analysis, each TCR beta chain was defined by its CDR3 amino acid sequence together with its V-gene family, and reads lacking a unique V-gene family were excluded. In a later analysis, 450 to 600 highly shared, low-generation-probability nucleotide sequences were removed to address suspected cross-contamination and a sequencing artifact. In a later analysis, a clonal expansion index for each public chain was calculated from normalized within-repertoire ranks of inferred template counts. In a later analysis, generation probabilities were computed with a VDJ recombination model fitted to out-of-frame rearrangements, and the resulting probabilities were checked against IGoR. In a later analysis, hypergeometric tests were used to score TCR-TCR, TCR-HLA and TCR-CMV co-occurrence, with a repertoire-size bias correction applied to TCR pairs. To estimate false discovery rates, a later analysis permuted the HLA or CMV assignments 20 times. In a later analysis, co-occurring TCRs were grouped using DBSCAN, with TCRdist sequence similarity added in when clustering inside HLA-allele-positive subsets. Co-occurrence clustering excluded repertoires with fewer than 30,000 or more than 120,000 public chains, plus five with anomalous nucleotide sharing. In TCRdb, the immuneACCESS table is reduced to in-frame sequences with V and J assigned. These tables do not hold every clone; where another copy was compared, an unresolved V gene accounts for under half, and the others remain unexplained. V and J calls and clone size are given by that table; D and trimming were obtained from the DNA. The sample has about 110,000 clones on record, approximately 82% of them singletons. The top ten clones comprise 7% to 10% of the sample.

Sequences were obtained from PBMCs. This TCR derives from a man aged 40-55 years in good health and CMV-seropositive.

The DNA sequence follows: TGCAGCGTTATGACAGGGCGCGCCTATGGCTACACCTTC. Translated, it reads CSVMTGRAYGYTF. The sequence is built from TRBV29-1 and TRBJ1-2, with 7 bases in between that match TRBD1. V lost 5 bases and J lost 4 bases, and the count of bases not matched to a germline gene is 7. There are 13 amino acids in the CDR3, from cysteine to phenylalanine inclusive. Just the 39-base CDR3 DNA is kept, in frame starting at base 1. Taken from the germline V gene, the CDR1 and CDR2 loops are SQVTM and ANQGSEA.